This TCR beta chain was sequenced for a study of control samples from healthy donors and cancer patients. Libraries were prepared by immunoSEQ multiplex PCR; TCRdb keeps only in-frame clonotypes and omits some of them. The sample carries more than 110,000 clones, 80% to 90% recorded once. The CDR3 totals 16 residues. Germline V CDR1 and CDR2: SGHVS, FNYEAQ. Trimming took off 4 bases at V and 7 bases at J, with 20 bases between the two ends. This chain connects TRBV7-6 to TRBJ2-1, with D possibly being TRBD1 (6 bases). The material sequenced was blood. The receptor's source is a woman aged 30 to 39 in good health. The chain's CDR3 is CASSSRGSGEWNEQFF. CDR3 sequence (DNA): TGTGCCAGCAGCTCCCGGGGCTCAGGGGAGTGGAATGAGCAGTTCTTC.